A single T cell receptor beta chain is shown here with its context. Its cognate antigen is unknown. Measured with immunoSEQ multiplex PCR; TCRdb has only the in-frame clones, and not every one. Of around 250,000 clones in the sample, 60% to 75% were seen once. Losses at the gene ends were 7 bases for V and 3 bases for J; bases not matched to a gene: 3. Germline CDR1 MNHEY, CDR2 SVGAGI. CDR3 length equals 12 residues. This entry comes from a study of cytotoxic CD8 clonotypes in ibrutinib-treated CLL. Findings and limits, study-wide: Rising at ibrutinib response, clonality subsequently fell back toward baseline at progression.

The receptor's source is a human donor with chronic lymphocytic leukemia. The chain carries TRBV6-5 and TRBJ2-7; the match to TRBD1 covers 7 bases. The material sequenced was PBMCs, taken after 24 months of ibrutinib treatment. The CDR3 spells CASKRGHYEQYF. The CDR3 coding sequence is TGTGCCAGCAAAAGGGGGCACTACGAGCAGTACTTC.